The 18 T cell receptor beta chains listed next were all sequenced from one sample in a study of blood T cell repertoires in COVID-19. The protocol was immunoSEQ multiplex PCR, while the TCRdb copy is restricted to in-frame clones and leaves out a portion. Among 140,000 to 150,000 clones listed, approximately 80% were seen once. The sequenced sample consisted of peripheral blood. The receptors were gathered from a human donor with acute or convalescent COVID-19. The donor label of this sample is uncertain.

The rearrangement joins TRBV7-9 to TRBJ1-6, with TRBD1 matching over 8 bases. This CDR3 contains 15 residues. Germline lookup yields CDR1 SEHNR and CDR2 FQNEAQ (reference sequence). V was clipped by 2 bases and J by 6 bases; unmatched bases: 3. DNA of the CDR3: TGTGCCAGCAGCTTACAGGGGGCAGGTAATTCACCCCTCCACTTT. Protein product: CASSLQGAGNSPLHF.

The chain combines TRBV27 with TRBJ1-1; TRBD1 agrees at 9 bases. Per germline, CDR1 MNHEY and CDR2 SMNVEV (reference sequence). Trimming cost V 5 bases and J 4 bases; bases outside gene matches: 5. CDR3 length: 14 amino acids. DNA of the CDR3: TGTGCCAGCAGTCCCTGGGACAGGGCCACTGAAGCTTTCTTT. Its protein product is CASSPWDRATEAFF.

The chain employs TRBV7-9 and TRBJ1-2; D gene unclear. This CDR3 contains 13 residues. CDR1 is SEHNR and CDR2 is FQNEAQ in the germline V gene (reference sequence). Deletions cut 2 bases from V and 4 bases from J, with 8 bases between. The CDR3 coding sequence is TGTGCCAGCAGCTTAAATGCAGTCTATGGCTACACCTTC. Translation: CASSLNAVYGYTF.

This rearrangement joins TRBV10-3 to TRBJ2-7; 7 nucleotides align to TRBD1. CDR3 length: 14 residues. Losses at the gene ends were 4 bases for V and 1 base for J; bases not matched to a gene: 4. Germline lookup yields CDR1 ENHRY and CDR2 SYGVKD. The CDR3: CAISGGDRSYEQYF. The DNA of the CDR3 is TGTGCCATCAGTGGTGGGGACAGATCCTACGAGCAGTACTTC.

This clone was counted once. This rearrangement joins TRBV19 to TRBJ1-5, with 8 bases fitting TRBD1. V was pared by 6 bases and J by 7 bases, with 14 bases of the junction left unmatched. This CDR3 region has 16 residues. The V gene's germline CDR1 is LNHDA and CDR2 SQIVND (reference sequence). CDR3 amino acids: CASSQTGVIIGQPQHF. In DNA form, the CDR3 reads TGTGCCAGTAGCCAGACAGGGGTTATAATAGGCCAGCCCCAGCATTTT.

This rearrangement joins TRBV2 to TRBJ2-3; 13 nucleotides agree with TRBD2. Trimming at V came to 1 base and at J to 2 bases, leaving 3 bases not matched to a gene. CDR1 is SNHLY, CDR2 FYNNEI, per germline. The CDR3 consists of 17 residues. In DNA, the CDR3 is TGTGCCAGCAGTGAAGGGACTAGCGGGGGTTACACAGATACGCAGTATTTT. It yields the protein CASSEGTSGGYTDTQYF. Using reference TRBV2 and TRBJ2-3 for the parts outside the CDR3, the full variable domain is EPEVTQTPSHQVTQMGQEVILRCVPISNHLYFYWYRQILGQKVEFLVSFYNNEISEKSEIFDDQFSVERPDGSNFTLKIRSTKLEDSAMYFCASSEGTSGGYTDTQYFGPGTRLTVL.

The chain recombines TRBV7-8 with TRBJ1-1; D might be TRBD1 (6 bases). Germline loops: CDR1 SGHVS, CDR2 FQNEAQ. This CDR3 has 14 residues. The germline V and J ends were trimmed by 7 bases and 6 bases, with 18 bases remaining between them. The CDR3 here is CASTKGYRDPEAFF. CDR3 nucleotides: TGTGCCAGCACCAAAGGGTACAGGGACCCTGAAGCTTTCTTT.

The chain recombines TRBV28 with TRBJ1-5, with D hard to call. This CDR3 is built from 17 residues. V lost 5 bases and J 0 bases, leaving 17 bases between the germline ends. Germline values: CDR1 MDHEN, CDR2 SYDVKM. In DNA form, the CDR3 reads TGTGCCAGCAGTCCGTTACCCGTAGTGATTAGCAATCAGCCCCAGCATTTT. This gives the protein CASSPLPVVISNQPQHF.

The gene calls are TRBV23-1 and TRBJ1-1; D perhaps matches TRBD1 (6 bases). TRBV23-1 is reported as an ORF; its role is uncertain. V lost 7 bases to trimming and J lost 8 bases, with 26 bases between them. The CDR3 consists of 16 residues. The CDR3 protein is CASNRENRVQNLEAFF. CDR3 in DNA: TGCGCCAGCAATCGGGAAAACAGGGTCCAAAACCTCGAAGCTTTCTTT.

The V call is TRBV25-1, the J call TRBJ1-2; D unresolved. The germline V and J ends were trimmed by 2 bases and 5 bases, with 6 bases remaining between them. Germline V CDR1 and CDR2: MGHDK, SYGVNS. The CDR3 is 12 residues long. The CDR3 is CASSESRYGYTF. CDR3 DNA: TGTGCCAGCAGTGAAAGCCGATATGGCTACACCTTC.

CDR3 amino acids: CASSLDLGHGQPQHF. CDR3 sequence (DNA): TGCGCCAGCAGCTTAGACCTAGGACACGGCCAGCCCCAGCATTTT. J is TRBJ1-5 and V is TRBV5-1; tentative D call: TRBD1 (5 bases). The V gene's germline CDR1 is SGHRS and CDR2 YFSETQ. Trimming stripped 2 bases from V and 7 bases from J, with 16 bases between. The CDR3 runs to 15 residues.

This sequence joins TRBV11-1 and TRBJ2-7; 7 bases are shared with TRBD1. The germline V gene has CDR1 SGHAT and CDR2 FQDESV (reference sequence). The CDR3 runs 16 residues. J gave up 3 bases and V 0 bases, and 8 bases lay outside the gene matches. The CDR3 here is CASSLATGTAVYEQYF. The CDR3 DNA follows: TGTGCCAGCAGCTTAGCTACCGGGACAGCGGTCTACGAGCAGTACTTC.

In DNA, the CDR3 is TGCGCCAGCAGCCTAGGACTAGCGGGGAGGACAGATACGCAGTATTTT. Its translation: CASSLGLAGRTDTQYF. V gene TRBV4-1 combines with J gene TRBJ2-3, with 12 positions matching TRBD2. This CDR3 region has 16 residues. Germline V CDR1 and CDR2: MGHRA, YSYEKL. V shed 4 bases and J 3 bases; nucleotides not matched to a gene: 5.

The V gene is TRBV10-3, the J gene TRBJ2-6, with D maybe TRBD2 (6 bases). Per the germline V gene, CDR1 is ENHRY and CDR2 is SYGVKD. V was pared by 7 bases and J by 1 base, with 17 bases between. The CDR3 contains 17 residues. DNA of the CDR3: TGTGCCATCACCTCAGAACCGGGGGTTTCTGGGGCCAACGTCCTGACTTTC. This encodes CAITSEPGVSGANVLTF.

V is TRBV5-1 and J is TRBJ1-2; no clear D gene. Germline V lookup: CDR1 SGHRS, CDR2 YFSETQ. Trimming pared 0 bases from V and 4 bases from J, leaving 7 bases between. The CDR3 length is 13 residues. CDR3 loop: CASSLAQSYGYTF. CDR3 in DNA: TGCGCCAGCAGCTTGGCACAATCCTATGGCTACACCTTC.

V usage is TRBV6-6 and J usage is TRBJ1-2; D is perhaps TRBD1 (6 bases). Trimming shortened V by 7 bases and J by 4 bases, and 16 bases separated the two germline ends. The germline V gene encodes CDR1 MNHNY and CDR2 SVGAGI (reference sequence). The CDR3 runs to 14 residues. The CDR3 sequence: CASISDREGYGYTF. The CDR3 DNA sequence: TGTGCCAGCATCTCGGACAGAGAGGGCTATGGCTACACCTTC.

Only one count was recorded for this clone. The chain is built from TRBV5-1 and TRBJ1-1; 9 bases align to TRBD1. Germline values: CDR1 SGHRS, CDR2 YFSETQ. The trim removed 4 bases at V and 6 bases at J, leaving 7 bases unmatched. CDR3 length: 14 residues. Written as DNA, the CDR3 is TGCGCCAGCAGCCCGGGACAGGGCCAGTCTGAAGCTTTCTTT. Translating it yields CASSPGQGQSEAFF.

V usage is TRBV12-3 or TRBV12-4 and J usage is TRBJ1-2; D possibly corresponds to TRBD1 (6 bases). The CDR3 has 13 residues. With 2 bases removed from V and 2 bases from J, the gap between germline ends came to 6 bases. CDR3 protein: CASSLRGNYGYTF. The CDR3 DNA reads as TGTGCCAGCAGTTTAAGGGGGAACTATGGCTACACCTTC.